Below are 6 T cell receptor beta chains sequenced from a single sample in a study of T-cell reconstitution after alpha-beta-depleted transplantation in children. Unique molecular identifiers were incorporated into the prepared TCRbeta library. TCRdb re-called the PCR reads with MiXCR, one entry per CDR3 protein. Counted here are a few hundred thousand distinct CDR3 sequences, roughly an eighth occurring once; the ten biggest clones make up about 6%. Sequenced here: PBMCs from the stem cell graft donor, sampled from the stem cell graft. The origin of the receptors is a human donor who donated a stem cell graft to a child with combined immunodeficiency.

V and J are TRBV12-3 or TRBV12-4 and TRBJ2-5, with D possibly TRBD1 on 6 matching bases. V lost 5 bases, J lost 2 bases, and 12 bases lay in between. This CDR3 contains 14 residues. This CDR3 is CASSLGQMQETQYF. As DNA, the CDR3 is TGTGCCAGCAGTCTTGGACAGATGCAAGAGACCCAGTACTTC.

This clonotype showed up many times. The rearrangement joins TRBV24-1 to TRBJ2-1; D remains ambiguous. Trimming pared 10 bases from V and 5 bases from J, leaving 8 bases between. Germline V gives CDR1 KGHDR, CDR2 SFDVKD. The CDR3 loop spans 11 amino acids. CDR3 protein: CATDMNNEQFF. The CDR3 DNA follows: TGTGCCACTGACATGAACAATGAGCAGTTCTTC.

J is TRBJ2-5 and V is TRBV2, with D perhaps TRBD2 (6 bases). The CDR3 contains 15 residues. Per the germline V gene, CDR1 is SNHLY and CDR2 is FYNNEI. V was pared by 3 bases and J by 7 bases, with 18 bases between. The CDR3 nucleotides are TGTGCCAGCAGTGACCCGGGACTCGAGATGCTGACCCAGTACTTC. Its protein is CASSDPGLEMLTQYF.

The sample holds many counts of this clonotype. The CDR3, as DNA: TGTGCCAGCAGTTTAACTCACGAGCAGTTCTTC. Protein sequence: CASSLTHEQFF. The genes are TRBV12-3 or TRBV12-4 and TRBJ2-1; unclear D gene. The V gene lost 2 bases and the J gene lost 10 bases, with 6 bases spanning the gap. CDR3 length: 11 residues.

This clonotype was observed a handful of times. The chain links TRBV27 to TRBJ2-7, with unresolved D. Trimming took 4 bases from V and 3 from J, leaving 10 bases between them. The germline V gene has CDR1 MNHEY and CDR2 SMNVEV (reference sequence). CDR3 length equals 13 residues. The CDR3 reads CASSSSFHYEQYF. The CDR3 DNA sequence: TGTGCCAGCAGTTCCTCTTTCCACTACGAGCAGTACTTC.

The chain employs TRBV5-1 and TRBJ1-1; D call uncertain. The CDR3 covers 17 residues. CDR1 SGHRS and CDR2 YFSETQ come from the germline V gene. Trimming stripped 0 bases from V and 4 bases from J, with 19 bases between. The CDR3 protein is CASSLVFPVSGGTEAFF. CDR3 coding DNA: TGCGCCAGCAGCTTGGTGTTCCCGGTTTCAGGTGGCACTGAAGCTTTCTTT.